What follows are 29 T cell receptor beta chains derived from one specimen sequenced in a study of human T cells and chemical hapten exposure. As for time point: patch test 1, 2 weeks after DPC sensitization. Treatment given: therapeutic diphenylcyclopropenone sensitization with weekly scalp DPC. MiXCR was run by TCRdb on the RACE reads, yielding one entry per CDR3 protein. The table includes around 340,000 distinct CDR3 sequences, under 9% detected once. Sequenced material: whole blood, taken in connection with sensitization to the hapten diphenylcyclopropenone (DPC). The receptors here all came from a woman under 30 with alopecia areata. Some clones in this sample may be carry-over from other donors' samples.

This chain joins TRBV5-1 and TRBJ1-1, with D possibly being TRBD1 (5 bases). The CDR3 is 16 amino acids. Germline V gene lookup returns CDR1 SGHRS and CDR2 YFSETQ. Trimming removed 4 bases from V and 3 bases from J, with 19 bases in between. The CDR3 region is CASSPGTLGGDTEAFF. CDR3 nucleotide sequence: TGCGCCAGCAGCCCTGGGACCCTTGGGGGAGACACTGAAGCTTTCTTT.

This clonotype came up a few times. V gene TRBV6-2 or TRBV6-3 combines with J gene TRBJ1-6; D possibly corresponds to TRBD1 (5 bases). The germline gives CDR1 MNHEY, CDR2 SVGEGT. V lost 6 bases, J lost 9 bases, and 12 bases lay in between. CDR3 length: 13 residues. CDR3 bases: TGTGCCAGCAGCAGGGATGCCGGTTCACCCCTCCACTTT. This translates into CASSRDAGSPLHF.

This clonotype was counted many times. The J gene is TRBJ2-7, the V gene TRBV27; D uncertain. Germline V gene sequence: CDR1 MNHEY, CDR2 SMNVEV (reference sequence). This CDR3 region has 14 residues. V dropped 3 bases and J dropped 7 bases, with 16 bases sitting between them. CDR3 DNA: TGTGCCAGCAGTTTTCAGGCATCGACTTTGGAGCAGTACTTC. Its translation: CASSFQASTLEQYF.

This clonotype was detected only a few times. V and J are TRBV12-3 or TRBV12-4 and TRBJ2-7, with D tentatively TRBD1 or TRBD2 (5 bases each). This CDR3 comprises 15 residues. Trimming pared 8 bases from V and 0 bases from J, leaving 17 bases between. CDR3 nucleotide sequence: TGTGCCAGCCGCATCTCGGGACGGAGCTCCTACGAGCAGTACTTC. This translates into CASRISGRSSYEQYF.

The chain carries TRBV5-1 and TRBJ1-1; 10 bases are a match to TRBD1. Germline V gene lookup returns CDR1 SGHRS and CDR2 YFSETQ. The CDR3 has 17 amino acids. V lost 4 bases, J lost 1 base, and 10 bases stayed unmatched. CDR3 sequence (DNA): TGCGCCAGCAGCCCCAGACAGGGGGCAATCGGGAACACTGAAGCTTTCTTT. It codes for CASSPRQGAIGNTEAFF.

Here the CDR3 reads CASSAGRQGGSYEQFF. CDR3 nucleotide sequence: TGCGCCAGCAGCGCAGGGCGACAGGGGGGTTCATATGAGCAGTTCTTC. The chain links TRBV4-3 to TRBJ2-1; TRBD1 matches at 9 bases. The length of the CDR3 is 16 residues. Germline-derived CDR1 and CDR2 are LGHNA and YSLEER. The V gene end was trimmed by 5 bases and the J gene end by 8 bases; junction bases not matched to a gene: 13.

The chain carries TRBV12-3 or TRBV12-4 and TRBJ2-2; tentative D call: TRBD1 (6 bases). V was trimmed by 5 bases and J by 6 bases, leaving 10 bases between them. CDR3 size: 13 residues. CDR3 in amino acids: CASSPGAAGELFF. The CDR3 DNA sequence: TGTGCCAGCAGTCCAGGGGCCGCCGGGGAGCTGTTTTTT.

The V and J genes are TRBV5-1 and TRBJ1-5; possibly TRBD1 for D (5 bases). Germline V CDR1 and CDR2: SGHRS, YFSETQ. The ends were cut back, 0 bases at V and 4 bases at J, with 11 bases in the middle. CDR3 length: 15 residues. CDR3 amino acids: CASSLEGGENQPQHF. The CDR3 DNA is TGCGCCAGCAGCTTGGAAGGAGGGGAGAATCAGCCCCAGCATTTT.

This clonotype was seen a handful of times. The rearrangement uses TRBV7-9 and TRBJ1-1; D is unclear. CDR3 length: 16 residues. V was pared by 5 bases and J by 0 bases, with 16 bases between. Germline assignment: CDR1 SEHNR and CDR2 FQNEAQ (reference sequence). The CDR3 DNA sequence: TGTGCCAGCAGCCCAGCCGAGGGAGGATTGAACACTGAAGCTTTCTTT. Translating it yields CASSPAEGGLNTEAFF. The full variable domain, with the rest looked up from reference TRBV7-9 and TRBJ1-1, is DTGVSQNPRHKITKRGQNVTFRCDPISEHNRLYWYRQTLGQGPEFLTYFQNEAQLEKSRLLSDRFSAERPKGSFSTLEIQRTEQGDSAMYLCASSPAEGGLNTEAFFGQGTRLTVV.

The V and J genes are TRBV4-3 and TRBJ2-7, with D uncertain. CDR3 length equals 13 residues. Looked up from germline, CDR1 is LGHNA and CDR2 is YSLEER. Trimming removed 0 bases at V and 10 bases at J, with 13 bases between. CDR3 sequence: CASSQDRVGLQYF. The CDR3 region has the DNA TGCGCCAGCAGCCAAGATAGGGTGGGCCTTCAGTACTTC.

This clonotype was recorded at least ten times. The chain links TRBV11-2 to TRBJ2-1; D ambiguous. This CDR3 contains 19 residues. Trimming took off 5 bases at V and 0 bases at J, with 23 bases between the two ends. Per the germline V gene, CDR1 is SGHAT and CDR2 is FQNNGV. For the CDR3, the DNA is TGTGCCAGCAGCCATGATCATGACATTCACTTTAGCTCCTACAATGAGCAGTTCTTC. Translating it yields CASSHDHDIHFSSYNEQFF.

This clonotype was seen only a few times. The junction shows a germline mismatch at one end, possibly a read error. The CDR3 DNA sequence: TGTGCCAGCAGGTTAGGGGGATCTTATGGGGCCAACGTCCTGACTTTC. Translating it yields CASRLGGSYGANVLTF. This chain connects TRBV12-3 or TRBV12-4 to TRBJ2-6; a weak D match, TRBD1 (6 bases). The CDR3 has 16 amino acids.

This clonotype was observed many times. V and J are TRBV7-3 and TRBJ1-2; TRBD1 might be the D (6 bases). The CDR3 totals 20 residues. Germline V CDR1 and CDR2: SGHTA, FQGTGA. V lost 0 bases and J 6 bases, leaving 29 bases between the germline ends. The CDR3 is CASSLTLRSTVAGEINGYTF. DNA of the CDR3: TGTGCCAGCAGCTTAACGTTAAGGTCAACGGTGGCAGGGGAAATAAATGGCTACACCTTC.

This clonotype was found many times. The chain joins TRBV6-2 or TRBV6-3 to TRBJ2-2; 7 nucleotides line up with TRBD2. The CDR3 is 17 residues long. V shed 7 bases, J shed 1 base, and the junction held 12 bases outside the gene matches. Germline V gene lookup returns CDR1 MNHEY and CDR2 SVGEGT. CDR3 sequence: CASNLADLQMNTGELFF. The DNA for the CDR3 is TGTGCCAGCAATCTAGCGGACCTCCAAATGAACACCGGGGAGCTGTTTTTT.

To note about this clonotype: This CDR3 is missing its conserved last phenylalanine or tryptophan, likely due to a read error. The chain is built from TRBV2 and TRBJ2-3; no clear D. The length of the CDR3 is 14 residues. V gave up 4 bases and J gave up 5 bases, with 13 bases separating them. Looked up from germline, CDR1 is SNHLY and CDR2 is FYNNEI. The CDR3 sequence is CASSGTRALDTQYY. The CDR3 DNA reads as TGTGCCAGCAGTGGAACCCGGGCTTTAGATACGCAGTATTAT.

The chain joins TRBV7-3 to TRBJ1-6; D not certain. Per the germline V gene, CDR1 is SGHTA and CDR2 is FQGTGA. Trimming cost V 2 bases and J 0 bases, with 8 bases left between them. The CDR3 has 16 residues. CDR3 sequence: CASSLFGRSYNSPLHF. The CDR3 DNA follows: TGTGCCAGCAGCTTATTCGGTCGCTCCTATAATTCACCCCTCCACTTT.

The V and J genes are TRBV3-1 and TRBJ2-3; D gene unclear. Per germline, CDR1 LGHDT and CDR2 YNNKEL (reference sequence). The CDR3 loop spans 16 amino acids. Trimming removed 3 bases from V and 0 bases from J, with 13 bases in between. CDR3 DNA sequence: TGTGCCAGCAGCCACTGGACCCCGCCTAGCACAGATACGCAGTATTTT. Translating gives CASSHWTPPSTDTQYF.

V is TRBV27 and J is TRBJ1-3; 10 bases agree with TRBD1. V dropped 6 bases and J dropped 2; count of bases not matched to a gene: 7. Germline CDR1 MNHEY, CDR2 SMNVEV (reference sequence). CDR3 size: 16 residues. The CDR3 region has the DNA TGTGCCAGCAGCTCGACAGGGGGCGTAGCTGGAAACACCATATATTTT. Residues: CASSSTGGVAGNTIYF.

This clonotype showed up many times. This chain connects TRBV12-5 to TRBJ1-6, with unresolved D. Trimming stripped 3 bases from V and 10 bases from J, with 16 bases between. The CDR3 has 15 amino acids. The germline gives CDR1 LGHNT, CDR2 FRNRAP. CDR3 sequence: CASGFEAILPSPLHF. CDR3 DNA: TGTGCTAGTGGTTTCGAGGCGATCCTCCCGTCACCCCTCCACTTT.

This clonotype was observed at least ten times. V usage is TRBV5-1 and J usage is TRBJ2-3, with 10 bases that match TRBD1. Trimming removed 2 bases from V and 4 bases from J; junction bases left unmatched: 1. The V gene's germline CDR1 is SGHRS and CDR2 YFSETQ. The CDR3 has 14 amino acids. DNA for the CDR3: TGCGCCAGCAGCTTCGGACAGGGGGCAGATACGCAGTATTTT. Protein: CASSFGQGADTQYF.

V is TRBV12-3 or TRBV12-4 and J is TRBJ1-1, with D perhaps matching TRBD1 (5 bases). CDR3 size: 15 residues. Trimming pared 6 bases from V and 4 bases from J, leaving 18 bases between. CDR3: CASSFDQGASTEAFF. CDR3 DNA: TGTGCCAGCAGCTTCGACCAGGGCGCCTCCACTGAAGCTTTCTTT.

The sample holds a few counts of this clonotype. The rearrangement joins TRBV6-2 or TRBV6-3 to TRBJ2-2; D is possibly TRBD1 (5 bases). The CDR3 is made up of 14 amino acids. V dropped 4 bases and J dropped 1 base, with 7 bases sitting between them. The germline CDR1 and CDR2 sequences are MNHEY and SVGEGT. The CDR3 DNA is TGTGCCAGCAGTTTCAGGGTGAACACCGGGGAGCTGTTTTTT. Encoded protein: CASSFRVNTGELFF.

The gene calls are TRBV7-9 and TRBJ1-2; no definite D call. V was clipped by 5 bases and J by 5 bases, with 9 bases between them. The CDR3 length is 12 residues. Germline loops: CDR1 SEHNR, CDR2 FQNEAQ (reference sequence). The CDR3 loop is CASSDGLYGYTF. CDR3 sequence (DNA): TGTGCCAGCAGCGACGGACTTTATGGCTACACCTTC.

This clonotype was detected ten times or more. This chain uses TRBV5-4 with TRBJ1-6, with TRBD1 matching over 9 bases. This CDR3 region has 15 residues. CDR1 and CDR2 (germline): SGHNT, YYREEE (reference sequence). The junction had 5 bases not matched to a gene; V was cut back by 3 bases and J by 7 bases. In DNA form, the CDR3 reads TGTGCCAGCAGCTCCAACAGGGGGCTGAATTCACCCCTCCACTTT. Its protein is CASSSNRGLNSPLHF.

This clonotype was counted only a few times. The chain uses TRBV4-3 and TRBJ1-5, with 7 bases that match TRBD1. Germline V lookup: CDR1 LGHNA, CDR2 YSLEER. The CDR3 contains 14 residues. V shed 0 bases, J shed 6 bases, and the junction held 2 bases outside the gene matches. CDR3 sequence reads: CASSQEPGGQPQHF. The DNA for the CDR3 is TGCGCCAGCAGCCAAGAACCAGGGGGTCAGCCCCAGCATTTT.

This clonotype showed up many times. The chain carries TRBV5-1 and TRBJ2-5, with a possible D match to TRBD1 (5 bases). There are 14 residues in the CDR3. CDR1 SGHRS and CDR2 YFSETQ come from the germline V gene. Trimming removed 2 bases at V and 1 base at J, with 9 bases between. CDR3 DNA sequence: TGCGCCAGCAGCTTTGGACACTCCCAAGAGACCCAGTACTTC. Its translation is CASSFGHSQETQYF.

Only a few counts were recorded for this clonotype. V gene TRBV5-1 combines with J gene TRBJ1-1; TRBD1 aligns across 9 bases. The germline V gene encodes CDR1 SGHRS and CDR2 YFSETQ. The CDR3 loop spans 17 amino acids. V dropped 5 bases and J dropped 1; count of bases not matched to a gene: 12. The CDR3 bases are TGCGCCAGCAGTACCGGGGACAGGGCTCTCGGGAACACTGAAGCTTTCTTT. Translating it yields CASSTGDRALGNTEAFF.

The chain links TRBV6-5 to TRBJ2-3; 7 bases match TRBD1. This CDR3 has 14 amino acids. V was pared by 5 bases and J by 5 bases, with 7 bases of the junction left unmatched. Germline V gene sequence: CDR1 MNHEY, CDR2 SVGAGI. As DNA, the CDR3 is TGTGCCAGCAGTGAGGGGACAGTGGGAGATACGCAGTATTTT. Amino acid sequence: CASSEGTVGDTQYF.

In its sample, this clonotype was seen a few times. The chain recombines TRBV4-3 with TRBJ1-1; possibly TRBD1 for D (6 bases). V lost 3 bases to trimming and J lost 3 bases, with 14 bases between them. The CDR3 is 15 amino acids. Germline V gene lookup returns CDR1 LGHNA and CDR2 YSLEER. CDR3 amino acids: CASSQLTGEYTEAFF. The CDR3 DNA reads as TGCGCCAGCAGCCAGCTGACAGGAGAATACACTGAAGCTTTCTTT.